The rows below give T cell receptor beta chains drawn from one sample of a study of control samples from healthy donors and cancer patients. Sequencing was performed with immunoSEQ multiplex PCR; in TCRdb, only in-frame clones are kept and a portion is missing. Of more than 30,000 clones in the sample, approximately 93% were seen once. Sequenced material: blood. Source of these receptors: a man aged 55 to 70 in good health. CDR3s include the opening cysteine and the closing phenylalanine or tryptophan. Fields, in order: V gene, D gene, clone size, J gene, CDR3 DNA, CDR3 protein. D genes are given only for firm matches. Part of the rows lack a size; the others show once, few, many or a class for expanded clones.

v_call: TRBV18
d_call: -
clone_size: -
j_call: TRBJ1-6
cdr3_nt: TGTGCCAGCTCCCAGGCGTCCTATAATTCACCCCTCCACTTT
cdr3_aa: CASSQASYNSPLHF

v_call: TRBV6-5
d_call: -
clone_size: few
j_call: TRBJ1-2
cdr3_nt: TGTGCCAGCTCTCGGGGAGCTAACTATGGCTACACCTTC
cdr3_aa: CASSRGANYGYTF

v_call: TRBV18
d_call: -
clone_size: -
j_call: TRBJ2-3
cdr3_nt: TGTGCCAGCTCACCACCGGGAACGTATACGCAGTATTTT
cdr3_aa: CASSPPGTYTQYF

v_call: TRBV6-5
d_call: -
clone_size: -
j_call: TRBJ2-2
cdr3_nt: TGTGCCAGCACCCCGGGGGTCCGGGAGCTGTTTTTT
cdr3_aa: CASTPGVRELFF

v_call: TRBV6-5
d_call: -
clone_size: -
j_call: TRBJ2-2
cdr3_nt: TGTGCCAGCAAGGCTGGCCTATTGAACACCGGGGAGCTGTTTTTT
cdr3_aa: CASKAGLLNTGELFF

v_call: TRBV6-2/TRBV6-3
d_call: -
clone_size: -
j_call: TRBJ1-3
cdr3_nt: TGTGCCAGCAGTTATACAGGAGAATCGAACACCATATATTTT
cdr3_aa: CASSYTGESNTIYF

v_call: TRBV7-2
d_call: -
clone_size: -
j_call: TRBJ1-2
cdr3_nt: TGTGCCAGCAGCACCCGACAGGATAACTATGGCTACACCTTC
cdr3_aa: CASSTRQDNYGYTF

v_call: TRBV7-9
d_call: TRBD1
clone_size: -
j_call: TRBJ2-1
cdr3_nt: TGTGCCAGCAGCCCGACAGGGCTCTACAATGAGCAGTTCTTC
cdr3_aa: CASSPTGLYNEQFF

v_call: TRBV11-2
d_call: -
clone_size: -
j_call: TRBJ1-1
cdr3_nt: TGTGCCAGCAGCTTAGACCAGGTGAACACTGAAGCTTTCTTT
cdr3_aa: CASSLDQVNTEAFF

v_call: TRBV7-2
d_call: TRBD1
clone_size: few
j_call: TRBJ1-5
cdr3_nt: TGTGCCAGCAGCCAGAGGACAGGGGACCTTTATCAGCCCCAGCATTTT
cdr3_aa: CASSQRTGDLYQPQHF

v_call: TRBV12-3/TRBV12-4
d_call: -
clone_size: -
j_call: TRBJ2-7
cdr3_nt: TGTGCCAGCAGTTTGGGCGGGTTTGAGCAGTACTTC
cdr3_aa: CASSLGGFEQYF

v_call: TRBV6-5
d_call: TRBD1
clone_size: -
j_call: TRBJ2-7
cdr3_nt: TGTGCCAGCAGACCGGACAGGGGATACGAGCAGTACTTC
cdr3_aa: CASRPDRGYEQYF

v_call: TRBV6-5
d_call: -
clone_size: -
j_call: TRBJ1-6
cdr3_nt: TGTGCCAGCAGTCAGGGGTCCTATAATTCACCCCTCCACTTT
cdr3_aa: CASSQGSYNSPLHF

v_call: TRBV7-8
d_call: TRBD1
clone_size: -
j_call: TRBJ1-5
cdr3_nt: TGTGCCAGCAGCTTATGGGGACAGGGGGGCAATCAGCCCCAGCATTTT
cdr3_aa: CASSLWGQGGNQPQHF

v_call: TRBV2
d_call: TRBD1
clone_size: -
j_call: TRBJ2-2
cdr3_nt: TGTGCCAGCAAAACAGGGGGAGGCACCGGGGAGCTGTTTTTT
cdr3_aa: CASKTGGGTGELFF

v_call: TRBV6-4
d_call: TRBD2
clone_size: once
j_call: TRBJ2-3
cdr3_nt: TGTGCCAGCAGGCTCACTAGCGGAAGCACAGATACGCAGTATTTT
cdr3_aa: CASRLTSGSTDTQYF

v_call: TRBV27
d_call: TRBD2
clone_size: -
j_call: TRBJ2-3
cdr3_nt: TGTGCCAGCAGTTCTAGGGGTAGCGGGAGCACAGATACGCAGTATTTT
cdr3_aa: CASSSRGSGSTDTQYF

v_call: TRBV19
d_call: -
clone_size: once
j_call: TRBJ2-3
cdr3_nt: TGTGCCAGTAGTGACCATTGGGGGGCGAGCACAGATACGCAGTATTTT
cdr3_aa: CASSDHWGASTDTQYF

v_call: TRBV11-3
d_call: TRBD1
clone_size: -
j_call: TRBJ1-5
cdr3_nt: TGTGCCAGCAGCTTAGATCTGGGGGACAGGGAGGGTAGCAATCAGCCCCAGCATTTT
cdr3_aa: CASSLDLGDREGSNQPQHF

v_call: TRBV27
d_call: TRBD1
clone_size: -
j_call: TRBJ1-6
cdr3_nt: TGTGCCAGCAGCCGACAGGGAGGAAATTCACCCCTCCACTTT
cdr3_aa: CASSRQGGNSPLHF

v_call: TRBV10-2
d_call: TRBD1
clone_size: -
j_call: TRBJ2-7
cdr3_nt: TGCGCCAGCAGGGTGGGACAGGGGGCGCAAGAGCAGTACTTC
cdr3_aa: CASRVGQGAQEQYF

v_call: TRBV19
d_call: -
clone_size: -
j_call: TRBJ2-2
cdr3_nt: TGTGCCAGTAGTAACCCCGGGGGCAATACCGGGGAGCTGTTTTTT
cdr3_aa: CASSNPGGNTGELFF

v_call: TRBV29-1
d_call: -
clone_size: -
j_call: TRBJ1-1
cdr3_nt: TGCAGCGTTCAGAAGATGGTGACTGAAGCTTTCTTT
cdr3_aa: CSVQKMVTEAFF

v_call: TRBV5-5
d_call: -
clone_size: few
j_call: TRBJ1-5
cdr3_nt: TGTGCCAGCAGCTTGGCGGTCAATCAGCCCCAGCATTTT
cdr3_aa: CASSLAVNQPQHF

v_call: TRBV18
d_call: -
clone_size: once
j_call: TRBJ1-4
cdr3_nt: TGTGCCAGCTCACCACCGACAGCAACTAATGAAAAACTGTTTTTT
cdr3_aa: CASSPPTATNEKLFF

v_call: TRBV6-2/TRBV6-3
d_call: -
clone_size: -
j_call: TRBJ2-1
cdr3_nt: TGTGCCAGCAGTTACTCAGGGAGCTGGTTAAATGAGCAGTTCTTC
cdr3_aa: CASSYSGSWLNEQFF

v_call: TRBV11-2
d_call: TRBD1
clone_size: -
j_call: TRBJ1-6
cdr3_nt: TGTGCCAGCAGCCAGGGACAGGGACTCCCCCTCCACTTT
cdr3_aa: CASSQGQGLPLHF

v_call: TRBV7-8
d_call: -
clone_size: -
j_call: TRBJ1-5
cdr3_nt: TGTGCCAGCAGCCAAAACTCGGCAGGGAACCAGCCCCAGCATTTT
cdr3_aa: CASSQNSAGNQPQHF